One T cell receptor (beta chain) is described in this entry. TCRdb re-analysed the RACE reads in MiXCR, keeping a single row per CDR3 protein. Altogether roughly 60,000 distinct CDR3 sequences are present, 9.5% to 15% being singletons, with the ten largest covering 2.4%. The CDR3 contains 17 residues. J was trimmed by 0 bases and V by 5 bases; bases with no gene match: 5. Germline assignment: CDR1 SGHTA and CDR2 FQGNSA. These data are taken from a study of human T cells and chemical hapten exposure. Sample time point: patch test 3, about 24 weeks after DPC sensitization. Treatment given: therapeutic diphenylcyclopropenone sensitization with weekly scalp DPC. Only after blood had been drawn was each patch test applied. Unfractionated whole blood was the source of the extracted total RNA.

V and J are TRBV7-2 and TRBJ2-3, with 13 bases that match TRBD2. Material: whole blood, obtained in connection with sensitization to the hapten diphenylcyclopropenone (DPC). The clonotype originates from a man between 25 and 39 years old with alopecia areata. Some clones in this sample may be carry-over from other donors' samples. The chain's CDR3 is CASSPALAGGSTDTQYF. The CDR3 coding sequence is TGTGCCAGCAGCCCGGCACTAGCGGGGGGGAGCACAGATACGCAGTATTTT.